This passage covers 9 T cell receptor beta chains from one sample sequenced in a study of blood T cell repertoires in COVID-19. Profiling relied on immunoSEQ multiplex PCR, and the TCRdb table lists in-frame clones only, not all of them. There are about 11,000 clones in the sample; over 70% occur only once, and approximately 4.3% lies in the top ten. The sample comprised peripheral blood. Receptors originate from a human donor in a cohort sampled during active COVID-19.

The rearrangement joins TRBV6-5 to TRBJ1-2; 9 bases are shared with TRBD1. The CDR3 loop spans 15 amino acids. V trimming: 0 bases; J trimming: 3 bases; junction bases outside the gene matches: 2. Germline CDR1 is MNHEY and CDR2 is SVGAGI. The CDR3 protein is CASSYSGQGDYGYTF. The CDR3 DNA reads as TGTGCCAGCAGTTACTCGGGACAGGGTGACTATGGCTACACCTTC.

This chain connects TRBV5-6 to TRBJ2-5; the match to TRBD2 covers 9 bases. With 2 bases clipped from V and 1 base from J, the junction kept 9 bases outside the gene matches. CDR1 is SGHDT and CDR2 is YYEEEE in the germline V gene. This CDR3 is built from 17 residues. Written as DNA, the CDR3 is TGTGCCAGCAGCTTTTTACCGCGGGAGGGCCTCCAAGAGACCCAGTACTTC. It translates to CASSFLPREGLQETQYF.

The chain couples TRBV11-2 to TRBJ1-2, with TRBD1 matching 7 bases. Germline CDR1 reads SGHAT; CDR2 reads FQNNGV. V lost 5 bases and J lost 4; bases outside the gene matches: 10. The CDR3 sequence is 15 residues long. This CDR3 is CASSPRTGTSYGYTF. The CDR3 DNA reads TGTGCCAGCAGCCCAAGGACAGGAACTTCCTATGGCTACACCTTC.

CDR3: CASSLATGGNEKLFF. As DNA, the CDR3 is TGCGCCAGCAGCTTGGCGACAGGAGGTAATGAAAAACTGTTTTTT. The chain joins TRBV5-1 to TRBJ1-4; TRBD1 is a possible D gene (6 bases). CDR1 is SGHRS, CDR2 YFSETQ, per germline. Trimming took off 0 bases at V and 4 bases at J, with 10 bases between the two ends. CDR3 size: 15 residues.

The chain carries TRBV18 and TRBJ2-2; 8 bases line up with TRBD1. Germline V gives CDR1 KGHSH, CDR2 LQKENI. The CDR3 consists of 17 residues. Trimming removed 3 bases from V and 2 bases from J; junction bases left unmatched: 8. This CDR3 is CASSPYQGALNTGELFF. For the CDR3, the DNA is TGTGCCAGCTCACCGTACCAGGGGGCCTTAAACACCGGGGAGCTGTTTTTT. Drawing the rest from reference TRBV18 and TRBJ2-2, the complete variable domain is NAGVMQNPRHLVRRRGQEARLRCSPMKGHSHVYWYRQLPEEGLKFMVYLQKENIIDESGMPKERFSAEFPKEGPSILRIQQVVRGDSAAYFCASSPYQGALNTGELFFGEGSRLTVL.

This chain joins TRBV6-6 and TRBJ2-3; D gene unclear. Trimming removed 2 bases from V and 2 bases from J, with 8 bases in between. CDR3 size: 14 residues. Germline CDR1 reads MNHNY; CDR2 reads SVGAGI (reference sequence). This CDR3 reads CASSYTAFTDTQYF. CDR3 nucleotides: TGTGCCAGCAGTTACACAGCTTTCACAGATACGCAGTATTTT.

In its sample, this clone was seen once. The rearrangement uses TRBV2 and TRBJ1-1; D is possibly TRBD1 (6 bases). This CDR3 is 13 amino acids long. Germline CDR1 reads SNHLY; CDR2 reads FYNNEI. With 6 bases removed from V and 7 bases from J, the gap between germline ends came to 15 bases. CDR3 in amino acids: CASSGQSANEAFF. The CDR3 coding sequence is TGTGCCAGCAGCGGACAGTCGGCAAATGAAGCTTTCTTT.

The chain employs TRBV5-1 and TRBJ1-5, with D uncertain. The CDR3 contains 12 residues. V lost 0 bases and J lost 7, with 5 bases in between. CDR1 is SGHRS, CDR2 YFSETQ, per germline. This CDR3 is CASSLAEQPQHF. In nucleotides, the CDR3 is TGCGCCAGCAGCTTGGCCGAGCAGCCCCAGCATTTT.

The rearrangement uses TRBV5-1 and TRBJ2-1; TRBD2 matches 7 bases. Germline loops: CDR1 SGHRS, CDR2 YFSETQ. V dropped 7 bases and J dropped 7; count of bases not matched to a gene: 11. This CDR3 comprises 14 residues. The CDR3 region is CASGPSLAANEQFF. The CDR3 DNA is TGCGCCAGCGGACCATCCCTAGCGGCGAATGAGCAGTTCTTC.